This T cell receptor (beta chain) is from a study of T cells expressing NK-cell markers. Whole-study context: The authors derived TCR beta repertoires from sorted CD3+CD56+NKG2C+, CD3+CD56+NKG2C- and CD3+CD56-NKG2C+ T cells. There were seven HCMV-seropositive donors and one seronegative donor among the eight sequenced. General observations from the study: Each of roughly six donors carried dominant NKG2C+ clonotypes accounting for about 1.0-7.0% of CD8+ T cells. The study did not resolve the HCMV specificity of expanded NKG2C+ T cell clones.

The CDR3 extends over 16 amino acids. Germline V gene sequence: CDR1 SGDLS, CDR2 YYNGEE. TCRdb reprocessed the 5' RACE reads; each CDR3 protein has one entry and no DNA is given. This sample's table has 550,000 to 600,000 distinct CDR3 sequences. In regard to this clonotype: Antigen unknown.

The source of this sequence is a man between 18 and 29 years old in good health. The sample taken for sequencing was blood T cells: a sorted CD56 or NKG2C T cell subset, CD4+ or CD8+ T cells, or bulk PBMC T cells (not recorded which). The chain couples TRBV9 to TRBJ2-2; no DNA is available, so the TRBD1 call from TCRdb remains unchecked. CDR3 residues: CASRPPGTLNTGELFF.